This T cell receptor (beta chain) was recorded in a study of T cell changes during pregnancy in multiple sclerosis. The assay was immunoSEQ multiplex PCR, and TCRdb's table has in-frame clones only and misses some. This table has 55,000 to 65,000 clones, roughly 93% appearing once. In germline, CDR1 is KGHSH, CDR2 LQKENI. Trimming cost V 2 bases and J 1 base, with 6 bases left between them. The CDR3 has 14 residues. The chain links TRBV18 to TRBJ1-3; D is unclear. This receptor was obtained from a female donor with multiple sclerosis, enrolled in a pregnancy study. The source was peripheral blood, collected after pregnancy. The CDR3 region is CASSPNKSGNTIYF. Written as DNA, the CDR3 is TGTGCCAGCTCACCAAACAAATCTGGAAACACCATATATTTT.